This T cell receptor beta chain originates from a study of blood T cells in healthy people across ages. This clonotype came up a few times. The CDR3 covers 16 residues. Looked up from germline, CDR1 is LGHNA and CDR2 is YSLEER. The study isolated at least 6 million PBMCs from each sample. It was with a sample-barcoded 5' primer and a J-beta primer mix that a second PCR of about 6 to 12 cycles was run. A minimum of 2.5 million CDR3-containing paired-end reads was obtained for each sample. MiXCR was run by TCRdb on the 5' RACE reads, yielding one entry per CDR3 protein. The sample yields 1.5 million to 2 million distinct CDR3 sequences, 49% seen once.

The origin of this receptor is a woman aged 40 to 49 in good health. The chain joins TRBV4-3 to TRBJ2-7; the match to TRBD2 covers 8 bases. The end of the DNA is better explained by TRBJ2-5, so the J call may be wrong. The sample was blood. CDR3 in amino acids: CASSQDLRGGRETQYF. CDR3 bases: TGCGCCAGCAGCCAAGACCTCCGGGGGGGCCGTGAGACCCAGTACTTC.